Listed here are 18 T cell receptor beta chains from one sample, sequenced in a study of blood T cell repertoires in COVID-19. The protocol was immunoSEQ multiplex PCR, while the TCRdb copy is restricted to in-frame clones and leaves out a portion. In the table there are 90,000 to 120,000 clones, 80% to 90% of which are singletons. The sample taken for sequencing was PBMCs or T cells enriched from blood (not recorded which). These receptors were taken from a woman aged 50 to 65 who had recovered from COVID-19.

This clone was recorded only once. V and J are TRBV30 and TRBJ1-4, with 8 bases lining up with TRBD1. The CDR3 sequence is 17 residues long. The V gene end was trimmed by 8 bases and the J gene end by 5 bases; junction bases not matched to a gene: 19. Germline CDR1 and CDR2: GTSNPN and SVGIG (reference sequence). CDR3 region: CAPKAGGDVGANEKLFF. DNA for the CDR3: TGTGCCCCCAAGGCAGGGGGCGACGTAGGGGCAAATGAAAAACTGTTTTTT.

This clone was seen a single time. The rearrangement links TRBV14 to TRBJ2-1, with 8 bases lining up with TRBD2. Trimming cost V 0 bases and J 8 bases; bases outside gene matches: 9. The CDR3 sequence is 16 residues long. Germline V gene data show CDR1 as SGHDN and CDR2 as FVKESK. The CDR3: CASSQDHGGASDEQFF. The CDR3 DNA is TGTGCCAGCAGCCAAGATCACGGGGGGGCCTCGGATGAGCAGTTCTTC. The entire variable domain, with the rest obtained from reference TRBV14 and TRBJ2-1, is as follows: EAGVTQFPSHSVIEKGQTVTLRCDPISGHDNLYWYRRVMGKEIKFLLHFVKESKQDESGMPNNRFLAERTGGTYSTLKVQPAELEDSGVYFCASSQDHGGASDEQFFGPGTRLTVL.

The chain links TRBV7-3 to TRBJ1-5; the match to TRBD1 covers 9 bases. V shed 1 base, J shed 7 bases, and the junction held 2 bases outside the gene matches. Germline assignment: CDR1 SGHTA and CDR2 FQGTGA. The CDR3 is made up of 14 amino acids. CDR3 bases: TGTGCCAGCAGCTTAAGACAGGGGGGCCAGCCCCAGCATTTT. Protein sequence: CASSLRQGGQPQHF. Drawing the rest from reference TRBV7-3 and TRBJ1-5, the complete variable domain is GAGVSQTPSNKVTEKGKYVELRCDPISGHTALYWYRQSLGQGPEFLIYFQGTGAADDSGLPNDRFFAVRPEGSVSTLKIQRTERGDSAVYLCASSLRQGGQPQHFGDGTRLSIL.

This clone occurred a few times. The chain employs TRBV29-1 and TRBJ2-5; 10 bases are shared with TRBD1. In germline, CDR1 is SQVTM, CDR2 ANQGSEA. The CDR3 is 16 amino acids. V dropped 1 base and J dropped 1; count of bases not matched to a gene: 6. CDR3 loop: CSVEGPGQGGQETQYF. The CDR3 DNA sequence: TGCAGCGTTGAAGGCCCAGGACAGGGGGGCCAAGAGACCCAGTACTTC.

The table lists this clone with a count of one. The rearrangement links TRBV19 to TRBJ2-1, with 15 positions matching TRBD2. The germline V gene has CDR1 LNHDA and CDR2 SQIVND (reference sequence). The CDR3 loop spans 17 amino acids. V was pared by 4 bases and J by 4 bases, with 5 bases of the junction left unmatched. CDR3 DNA: TGTGCCAGTAGTACCTGGACTAGCGGGAGGGTTTACAATGAGCAGTTCTTC. This codes for CASSTWTSGRVYNEQFF. Full variable domain (rest looked up from reference TRBV19 and TRBJ2-1): DGGITQSPKYLFRKEGQNVTLSCEQNLNHDAMYWYRQDPGQGLRLIYYSQIVNDFQKGDIAEGYSVSREKKESFPLTVTSAQKNPTAFYLCASSTWTSGRVYNEQFFGPGTRLTVL.

The chain couples TRBV18 to TRBJ2-7, with TRBD1 matching over 7 bases. The CDR3 is made up of 14 amino acids. Germline V gives CDR1 KGHSH, CDR2 LQKENI. Germline trimming cut 4 bases from V and 4 bases from J; bases unmatched to any gene: 7. The CDR3 region is CASSLETGPYEQYF. The CDR3 DNA reads TGTGCCAGCTCACTGGAGACAGGGCCATACGAGCAGTACTTC.

V is TRBV7-4 and J is TRBJ1-6; tentatively, D is TRBD1 (6 bases). Germline V CDR1 and CDR2: SGHVT, SQSDAQ. V shed 5 bases and J shed 3 bases, with 23 bases lying between them. This CDR3 contains 19 residues. The CDR3 DNA is TGTGCCAGCAGCCTCCCGGGACATTATACGGGAGGCTATAATTCACCCCTCCACTTT. Its protein is CASSLPGHYTGGYNSPLHF.

This rearrangement joins TRBV27 to TRBJ2-7; tentative D call: TRBD1 (5 bases). The germline V and J ends were trimmed by 5 bases and 2 bases, with 13 bases remaining between them. From germline, CDR1 is MNHEY and CDR2 SMNVEV (reference sequence). The length of the CDR3 is 14 residues. The CDR3 protein is CASSRSGQTYEQYF. For the CDR3, the DNA is TGTGCCAGCAGTAGGTCAGGACAAACCTACGAGCAGTACTTC.

This chain links TRBV2 with TRBJ2-1; TRBD2 might be the D (6 bases). Deletions cut 6 bases from V and 6 bases from J, with 12 bases between. The CDR3 length is 13 residues. Per the germline V gene, CDR1 is SNHLY and CDR2 is FYNNEI. Written as DNA, the CDR3 is TGTGCCAGCAGCCGACTAGGACTCAATGAGCAGTTCTTC. Protein: CASSRLGLNEQFF.

CDR3 DNA: TGTGCCAGCAGCTTGAACTTGGGCACAGATACGCAGTATTTT. It specifies CASSLNLGTDTQYF. The chain combines TRBV5-5 with TRBJ2-3, with D uncertain. V lost 1 base to trimming and J lost 1 base, with 7 bases between them. The CDR3 contains 14 residues. CDR1 and CDR2 from the germline V gene are SGHKS and YYEKEE (reference sequence).

The chain has TRBV19 and TRBJ1-5; D ambiguous. Germline assignment: CDR1 LNHDA and CDR2 SQIVND (reference sequence). Between the trimmed V and J ends, which lost 6 bases and 0 bases, there was a span of 9 bases. The CDR3 is 14 amino acids. The CDR3 loop reads CASSRGYSNQPQHF. CDR3 bases: TGTGCCAGTAGCCGGGGTTATAGCAATCAGCCCCAGCATTTT.

V gene TRBV18 combines with J gene TRBJ1-1; no firm D call. CDR1 KGHSH and CDR2 LQKENI come from the germline V gene. V shed 2 bases and J shed 3 bases, with 10 bases lying between them. This CDR3 contains 14 residues. The CDR3 is CASSPFTGYTEAFF. CDR3 nucleotides: TGTGCCAGCTCACCATTCACGGGGTACACTGAAGCTTTCTTT.

The chain uses TRBV6-6 and TRBJ1-1, with D possibly matching TRBD1 (6 bases). CDR3 size: 15 residues. Germline CDR1 and CDR2: MNHNY and SVGAGI (reference sequence). V gave up 2 bases and J gave up 1 base, with 11 bases separating them. The CDR3 protein is CASSYKDSQNTEAFF. The CDR3 DNA reads TGTGCCAGCAGTTACAAGGACAGCCAGAACACTGAAGCTTTCTTT.

The J gene is TRBJ2-2, the V gene TRBV27; 11 bases line up with TRBD2. Germline V gene data show CDR1 as MNHEY and CDR2 as SMNVEV (reference sequence). This CDR3 is 17 amino acids long. The J segment lost 6 bases and the V segment lost 4 bases, leaving 10 bases of the junction unmatched. The CDR3 spells CASSWLSVAGGPGELFF. DNA of the CDR3: TGTGCCAGCAGTTGGTTGAGTGTAGCGGGGGGGCCCGGGGAGCTGTTTTTT.

The CDR3 sequence is CASSPGFGSQGTEAFF. As DNA, the CDR3 is TGTGCCAGCAGCCCCGGGTTCGGGTCTCAAGGCACTGAAGCTTTCTTT. J is TRBJ1-1 and V is TRBV28; D is uncertain. This CDR3 spans 16 amino acids. CDR1 MDHEN and CDR2 SYDVKM come from the germline V gene. Between the trimmed V and J ends, which lost 6 bases and 4 bases, there was a span of 21 bases.

Written as DNA, the CDR3 is TGTGCCAGTCCGGAGGTACTGGCTGAAGCTTTCTTT. Protein product: CASPEVLAEAFF. This chain joins TRBV19 and TRBJ1-1, with unresolved D. Germline CDR1 is LNHDA and CDR2 is SQIVND (reference sequence). The V end was cut by 8 bases, the J end by 6 bases, with 13 bases between. The CDR3 has 12 residues. Together with reference TRBV19 and TRBJ1-1, the CDR3 gives the full variable domain: DGGITQSPKYLFRKEGQNVTLSCEQNLNHDAMYWYRQDPGQGLRLIYYSQIVNDFQKGDIAEGYSVSREKKESFPLTVTSAQKNPTAFYLCASPEVLAEAFFGQGTRLTVV.

V is TRBV19 and J is TRBJ2-2; 8 bases agree with TRBD1. Germline loops: CDR1 LNHDA, CDR2 SQIVND (reference sequence). With 4 bases clipped from V and 2 bases from J, the junction kept 3 bases outside the gene matches. The CDR3 runs to 15 residues. The CDR3 sequence is CASSRTGTNTGELFF. CDR3 sequence (DNA): TGTGCCAGTAGTAGGACAGGGACCAACACCGGGGAGCTGTTTTTT. The complete variable domain, with remaining parts taken from reference TRBV19 and TRBJ2-2, reads DGGITQSPKYLFRKEGQNVTLSCEQNLNHDAMYWYRQDPGQGLRLIYYSQIVNDFQKGDIAEGYSVSREKKESFPLTVTSAQKNPTAFYLCASSRTGTNTGELFFGEGSRLTVL.

This clone came up a few times. This chain joins TRBV7-9 and TRBJ1-2, with TRBD1 matching 7 bases. The V segment lost 3 bases and the J segment 7 bases; nucleotides outside the gene matches: 8. The CDR3 is 14 residues long. Per germline, CDR1 SEHNR and CDR2 FQNEAQ (reference sequence). The CDR3 bases are TGTGCCAGCAGCTTTGACAGGGTCTCAGGTGGCTACACCTTC. Its protein is CASSFDRVSGGYTF.